The 27 T cell receptor beta chains given below trace back to one sample, sequenced in a study of blood T cell repertoires in COVID-19. TCRdb's copy holds only in-frame clones and misses some; the assay was immunoSEQ multiplex PCR. The profile shows fewer than 300,000 clones, approximately 83% of them singletons. Specimen: peripheral blood. The source is a woman aged 50 to 60 who had recovered from COVID-19.

J is TRBJ1-1 and V is TRBV27; TRBD1 is a possible D gene (5 bases). The CDR3 extends over 13 amino acids. The V gene's germline CDR1 is MNHEY and CDR2 SMNVEV (reference sequence). V lost 2 bases and J 6 bases, leaving 10 bases between the germline ends. The CDR3 spells CASSLQWGAEAFF. The CDR3, as DNA: TGTGCCAGCAGTTTACAGTGGGGCGCTGAAGCTTTCTTT.

The genes are TRBV28 and TRBJ1-5, with D possibly being TRBD1 (5 bases). The V end was cut by 3 bases, the J end by 3 bases, with 12 bases between. There are 15 residues in the CDR3. Germline V gene sequence: CDR1 MDHEN, CDR2 SYDVKM. The CDR3: CASSFQQGFNQPQHF. The CDR3 nucleotides are TGTGCCAGCAGTTTTCAGCAGGGCTTCAATCAGCCCCAGCATTTT.

As for this clone: The junction departs from germline at one end; a sequencing error may be responsible. V usage is TRBV6-5 and J usage is TRBJ2-1; 11 bases are a match to TRBD2. The CDR3 loop spans 15 amino acids. Germline V CDR1 and CDR2: MNHEY, SVGAGI. In DNA form, the CDR3 reads TGTGCCAGCAGCACACTAGCGGGGGCCTACAATGAGCGGTTCTTC. This translates into CASSTLAGAYNERFF.

The chain employs TRBV9 and TRBJ1-4, with TRBD1 identical over 11 bases. V dropped 3 bases and J dropped 6; count of bases not matched to a gene: 7. CDR1 and CDR2 (germline): SGDLS, YYNGEE. There are 16 residues in the CDR3. DNA of the CDR3: TGTGCCAGCAGCGCGCCAGGACAGGGGGCGCATGAAAAACTGTTTTTT. The encoded protein is CASSAPGQGAHEKLFF.

The chain links TRBV19 to TRBJ2-2, with D unresolved. This CDR3 is 12 amino acids long. Germline CDR1 and CDR2: LNHDA and SQIVND (reference sequence). V was clipped by 6 bases and J by 7 bases, with 9 bases between them. CDR3 nucleotide sequence: TGTGCCAGTAGGTCAGATGTCGGGGAGCTGTTTTTT. It codes for CASRSDVGELFF.

This chain joins TRBV28 and TRBJ2-7, with 10 positions matching TRBD2. CDR3 length equals 15 residues. In germline, CDR1 is MDHEN, CDR2 SYDVKM. J gave up 4 bases and V 7 bases, and 10 bases lay outside the gene matches. The chain's CDR3 is CASTPASGGLYEQYF. Here the CDR3 DNA reads TGTGCCAGCACCCCCGCTAGCGGGGGTCTATACGAGCAGTACTTC.

The rearrangement links TRBV5-1 to TRBJ1-1; no reliable D call. Trimming removed 4 bases from V and 4 bases from J, with 20 bases in between. The germline gives CDR1 SGHRS, CDR2 YFSETQ. The CDR3 is made up of 16 amino acids. In nucleotides, the CDR3 is TGCGCCAGCAGCCCTCTGGGCCCCGGTGAAGTCACTGAAGCTTTCTTT. Its translation: CASSPLGPGEVTEAFF.

The genes are TRBV27 and TRBJ1-4; a weak D match, TRBD1 (6 bases). Germline V lookup: CDR1 MNHEY, CDR2 SMNVEV (reference sequence). V lost 4 bases, J lost 6 bases, and 18 bases lay in between. The CDR3 contains 16 residues. The CDR3 coding sequence is TGTGCCAGCAGTTCCGGTCAATCGGGGGGCTATGAAAAACTGTTTTTT. Translation gives CASSSGQSGGYEKLFF. The entire variable domain, with the rest obtained from reference TRBV27 and TRBJ1-4, is as follows: EAQVTQNPRYLITVTGKKLTVTCSQNMNHEYMSWYRQDPGLGLRQIYYSMNVEVTDKGDVPEGYKVSRKEKRNFPLILESPSPNQTSLYFCASSSGQSGGYEKLFFGSGTQLSVL.

This chain links TRBV30 with TRBJ2-2; D not certain. CDR1 is GTSNPN, CDR2 SVGIG, per germline (reference sequence). Trimming cost V 1 base and J 4 bases, with 10 bases left between them. The CDR3 covers 14 residues. As DNA, the CDR3 is TGTGCCTGGAGTGCAAACAGAGCCACCGGGGAGCTGTTTTTT. Translation: CAWSANRATGELFF.

This chain connects TRBV10-2 to TRBJ2-1; 12 bases map to TRBD2. This CDR3 region has 14 residues. V trimming: 3 bases; J trimming: 8 bases; junction bases outside the gene matches: 2. The germline V gene encodes CDR1 WSHSY and CDR2 SAAADI. The CDR3 DNA follows: TGCGCCAGCAGTGAACTAGCGGGGGGCGATGAGCAGTTCTTC. Translation: CASSELAGGDEQFF.

The rearrangement links TRBV28 to TRBJ1-4, with a weak D call TRBD1 (5 bases). Germline lookup yields CDR1 MDHEN and CDR2 SYDVKM. Trimming left V 5 bases short and J 7 bases short, with 17 bases between. This CDR3 spans 15 amino acids. The CDR3 region is CASSGRGREGEKLFF. DNA for the CDR3: TGTGCCAGCAGTGGTAGGGGCAGGGAGGGTGAAAAACTGTTTTTT.

The chain joins TRBV7-2 to TRBJ2-2; TRBD1 might be the D (5 bases). This CDR3 region has 15 residues. Germline lookup yields CDR1 SGHTA and CDR2 FQGNSA. Trimming shortened V by 5 bases and J by 5 bases, and 15 bases separated the two germline ends. The CDR3 DNA sequence: TGTGCCAGCAGCCCCCCGCGGACATTAACCGGGGAGCTGTTTTTT. This codes for CASSPPRTLTGELFF.

The rearrangement joins TRBV10-3 to TRBJ1-2; TRBD1 aligns across 8 bases. Germline-derived CDR1 and CDR2 are ENHRY and SYGVKD. Unmatched junction bases numbered 15, after V lost 6 bases and J lost 3 bases. There are 17 residues in the CDR3. CDR3 coding DNA: TGTGCCATCAGAGGAGACAGGGGCGTGCACCCTGACTATGGCTACACCTTC. It yields the protein CAIRGDRGVHPDYGYTF.

V usage is TRBV3-1 (or the pseudogene TRBV3-2) and J usage is TRBJ2-7, with D unclear. CDR3 length: 16 residues. V was clipped by 1 base and J by 2 bases, with 15 bases between them. Germline lookup yields CDR1 LGHDT and CDR2 YNNKEL (reference sequence). The CDR3 loop reads CASSQGAPMGAYEQYF. Here the CDR3 DNA reads TGTGCCAGCAGCCAAGGGGCTCCTATGGGCGCCTACGAGCAGTACTTC.

The gene calls are TRBV7-3 and TRBJ2-1; 8 bases line up with TRBD1. The CDR3 consists of 14 residues. Germline trimming cut 3 bases from V and 8 bases from J; bases unmatched to any gene: 6. In germline, CDR1 is SGHTA, CDR2 FQGTGA. CDR3 in DNA: TGTGCCAGCAGCTTTGGGACAGGACAAGATGAGCAGTTCTTC. Translation gives CASSFGTGQDEQFF. Looking up the rest from reference TRBV7-3 and TRBJ2-1 gives the full variable domain: GAGVSQTPSNKVTEKGKYVELRCDPISGHTALYWYRQSLGQGPEFLIYFQGTGAADDSGLPNDRFFAVRPEGSVSTLKIQRTERGDSAVYLCASSFGTGQDEQFFGPGTRLTVL.

V usage is TRBV18 and J usage is TRBJ1-1, with 11 bases matching TRBD1. The CDR3 is 16 amino acids. Looked up from germline, CDR1 is KGHSH and CDR2 is LQKENI. V was pared by 0 bases and J by 7 bases, with 7 bases of the junction left unmatched. The CDR3 is CASSPPLGQGALEAFF. CDR3 coding DNA: TGTGCCAGCTCACCACCCTTAGGACAGGGGGCTCTTGAAGCTTTCTTT.

The CDR3: CAISTLASETQYF. In nucleotides, the CDR3 is TGTGCCATCAGTACCCTAGCCTCCGAGACCCAGTACTTC. The chain links TRBV10-3 to TRBJ2-5; D possibly corresponds to TRBD2 (5 bases). Trimming left V 5 bases short and J 5 bases short, with 12 bases between. CDR3 length equals 13 residues. CDR1 and CDR2 (germline): ENHRY, SYGVKD.

The CDR3 is CASSQSQGQPQHF. CDR3 sequence (DNA): TGTGCCAGCAGCCAGTCACAGGGACAGCCCCAGCATTTT. V usage is TRBV7-3 and J usage is TRBJ1-5; D is perhaps TRBD1 (6 bases). The CDR3 consists of 13 residues. Trimming shortened V by 5 bases and J by 7 bases, and 12 bases separated the two germline ends. Germline V lookup: CDR1 SGHTA, CDR2 FQGTGA.

The chain couples TRBV4-3 to TRBJ1-2, with a possible D match to TRBD1 (5 bases). The ends were cut back, 2 bases at V and 2 bases at J, with 15 bases in the middle. Germline CDR1 reads LGHNA; CDR2 reads YSLEER. This CDR3 is built from 16 residues. CDR3 sequence reads: CASSQSSRTNNYGYTF. DNA of the CDR3: TGCGCCAGCAGCCAATCCTCCAGGACAAACAACTATGGCTACACCTTC.

V is TRBV18 and J is TRBJ1-1; no clear D. V lost 10 bases and J 1 base, leaving 13 bases between the germline ends. Germline V gene data show CDR1 as KGHSH and CDR2 as LQKENI. The CDR3 contains 13 residues. CDR3 sequence reads: CATSNGENTEAFF. CDR3 DNA: TGTGCCACCTCGAACGGGGAGAACACTGAAGCTTTCTTT.

The V and J genes are TRBV11-2 and TRBJ2-7; D might be TRBD1 (6 bases). Germline V gives CDR1 SGHAT, CDR2 FQNNGV. CDR3 length: 14 amino acids. Trimming shortened V by 5 bases and J by 0 bases, and 11 bases separated the two germline ends. The CDR3 region has the DNA TGTGCCAGCAGCGACAGGCGTAGCTCCTACGAGCAGTACTTC. This translates into CASSDRRSSYEQYF.

This clone was found many times. The chain carries TRBV2 and TRBJ2-7; 7 nucleotides match TRBD1. This CDR3 region has 15 residues. Germline loops: CDR1 SNHLY, CDR2 FYNNEI. Trimming at V came to 0 bases and at J to 1 base, leaving 3 bases not matched to a gene. The CDR3 DNA reads TGTGCCAGCAGTGAAGCAGGGACAGTTTCCTACGAGCAGTACTTC. Translation gives CASSEAGTVSYEQYF.

This chain joins TRBV7-3 and TRBJ2-1, with D possibly matching TRBD2 (6 bases). Trimming took off 2 bases at V and 4 bases at J, with 12 bases between the two ends. Germline CDR1 and CDR2: SGHTA and FQGTGA. This CDR3 is built from 15 residues. The CDR3 loop reads CASSLGGALYNEQFF. The DNA for the CDR3 is TGTGCCAGCAGCTTAGGCGGGGCCCTATACAATGAGCAGTTCTTC.

The chain carries TRBV7-2 and TRBJ2-5; 9 bases line up with TRBD2. The CDR3 is made up of 14 amino acids. Germline assignment: CDR1 SGHTA and CDR2 FQGNSA. V was pared by 3 bases and J by 5 bases, with 4 bases of the junction left unmatched. The CDR3 coding sequence is TGTGCCAGCAGCTTTGGCGGGGGGGCGGAGACCCAGTACTTC. Translated, it gives CASSFGGGAETQYF.

The chain has TRBV28 and TRBJ1-1; D may be TRBD1 (6 bases). The V gene's germline CDR1 is MDHEN and CDR2 SYDVKM. There are 15 residues in the CDR3. Trimming left V 5 bases short and J 1 base short, with 14 bases between. This chain's CDR3 is CASSPGGASNTEAFF. The DNA of the CDR3 is TGTGCCAGCAGTCCCGGGGGGGCGTCGAACACTGAAGCTTTCTTT.

V and J are TRBV4-1 and TRBJ2-1; 10 bases fit TRBD2. This CDR3 is 15 amino acids long. After removal of 5 bases from V and 4 bases from J, the junction contained 5 bases not matched to a gene. Germline V lookup: CDR1 MGHRA, CDR2 YSYEKL. Here the CDR3 DNA reads TGCGCCAGCAGCACTCTAGCGGGAGAGTACAATGAGCAGTTCTTC. Protein: CASSTLAGEYNEQFF.

V and J are TRBV12-3 or TRBV12-4 and TRBJ1-2; 8 bases match TRBD1. V lost 2 bases to trimming and J lost 8 bases; unmatched junction nucleotides: 4. The CDR3 sequence is 13 residues long. CDR3 region: CASSLSGQGGYTF. The CDR3 DNA reads as TGTGCCAGCAGTTTAAGTGGACAGGGAGGCTACACCTTC.